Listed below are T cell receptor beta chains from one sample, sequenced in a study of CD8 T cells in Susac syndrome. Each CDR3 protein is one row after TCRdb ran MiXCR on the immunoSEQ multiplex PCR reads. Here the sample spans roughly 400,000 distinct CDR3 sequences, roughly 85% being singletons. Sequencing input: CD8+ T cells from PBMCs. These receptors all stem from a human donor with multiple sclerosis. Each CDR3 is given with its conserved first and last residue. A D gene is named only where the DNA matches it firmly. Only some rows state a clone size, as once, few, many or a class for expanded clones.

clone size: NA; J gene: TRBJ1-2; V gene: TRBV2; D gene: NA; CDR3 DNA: TGTGCCAGCACCTTTGGGGGGGGTCGAGGGTATGGCTACACCTTC; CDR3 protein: CASTFGGGRGYGYTF
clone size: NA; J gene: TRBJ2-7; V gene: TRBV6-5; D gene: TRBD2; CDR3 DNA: TGTGCCAGCAGTTTATTAGCGGGAGGCGCCTACGAGCAGTACTTC; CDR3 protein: CASSLLAGGAYEQYF
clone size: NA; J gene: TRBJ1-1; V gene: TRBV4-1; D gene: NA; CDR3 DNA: TGCGCCAGCAGCCTCTTGGACGGACAGAACACTGAAGCTTTCTTT; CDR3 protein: CASSLLDGQNTEAFF
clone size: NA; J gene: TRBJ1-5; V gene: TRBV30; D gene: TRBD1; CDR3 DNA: TGTGCCTGGAGTGCCGGGGACAGGGGAGTTCAGCCCCAGCATTTT; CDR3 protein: CAWSAGDRGVQPQHF
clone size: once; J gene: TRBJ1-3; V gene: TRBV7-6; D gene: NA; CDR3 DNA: TGTGCCAGCAGCTTAAAGTCCAGGGGAAGGGTAGGCACCATATATTTT; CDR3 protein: CASSLKSRGRVGTIYF
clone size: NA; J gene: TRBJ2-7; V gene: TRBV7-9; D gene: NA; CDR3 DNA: TGTGCCAGCAGCTTCACGGGACGAAACTACGAGCAGTACTTC; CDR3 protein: CASSFTGRNYEQYF
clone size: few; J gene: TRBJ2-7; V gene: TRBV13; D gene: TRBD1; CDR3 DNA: TGTGCCAGCAGCGACGGACAGGGGACCGAGCAGTACTTC; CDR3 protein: CASSDGQGTEQYF
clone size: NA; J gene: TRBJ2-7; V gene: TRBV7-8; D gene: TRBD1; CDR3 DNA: TGTGCCAGCAGCGTAGGACAGGGGCCGAGCTCCTACGAGCAGTACTTC; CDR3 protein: CASSVGQGPSSYEQYF
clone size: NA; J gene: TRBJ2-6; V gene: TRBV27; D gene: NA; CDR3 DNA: TGTGCCAGCACCCGATCTGGGGCCAACGTCCTGACTTTC; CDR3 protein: CASTRSGANVLTF
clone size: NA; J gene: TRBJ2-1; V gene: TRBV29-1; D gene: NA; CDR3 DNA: TGCAGCGTTGCAGGGGATTACAATGAGCAGTTCTTC; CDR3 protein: CSVAGDYNEQFF
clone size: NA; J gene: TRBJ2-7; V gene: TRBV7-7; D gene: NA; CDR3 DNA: TGTGCCAGCAGCAAGGGACTGCAACCTTCCTACGAGCAGTACTTC; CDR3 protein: CASSKGLQPSYEQYF
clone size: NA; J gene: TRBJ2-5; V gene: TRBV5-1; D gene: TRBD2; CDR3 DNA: TGCGCCAGCGGGAGAGGGACTAGCGGGAGGCGTTTGTACCAAGAGACCCAGTACTTC; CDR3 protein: CASGRGTSGRRLYQETQYF
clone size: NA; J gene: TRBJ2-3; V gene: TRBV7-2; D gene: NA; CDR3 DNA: TGTGCCAGCAGGCCCGGGACTTCTAGCACAGATACGCAGTATTTT; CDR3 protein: CASRPGTSSTDTQYF
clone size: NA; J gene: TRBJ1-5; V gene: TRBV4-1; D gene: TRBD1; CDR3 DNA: TGCGCCAGCAGCCCTGGGACAGGGGTCGGCCAGCCCCAGCATTTT; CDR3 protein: CASSPGTGVGQPQHF
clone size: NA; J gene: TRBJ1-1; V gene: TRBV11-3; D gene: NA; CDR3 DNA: TGTGCCAGCAGCTTATCGGCGGGGGGCAGCTCTGAAGCTTTCTTT; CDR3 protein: CASSLSAGGSSEAFF
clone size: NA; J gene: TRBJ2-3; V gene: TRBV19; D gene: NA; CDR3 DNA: TGTGCCAGTGGTATCGTCGTGGACGTGGGAGGGGGGCCAGATACGCAGTATTTT; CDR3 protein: CASGIVVDVGGGPDTQYF
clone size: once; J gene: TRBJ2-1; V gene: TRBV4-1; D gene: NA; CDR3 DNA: TGCGCCAGCAGCCAAGAGCCTAACAATGAGCAGTTCTTC; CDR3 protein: CASSQEPNNEQFF
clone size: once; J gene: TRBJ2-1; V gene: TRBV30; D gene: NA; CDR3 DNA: TGTGCCTGGAGTGTATCAGGACTTCAGTTCTTC; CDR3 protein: CAWSVSGLQFF
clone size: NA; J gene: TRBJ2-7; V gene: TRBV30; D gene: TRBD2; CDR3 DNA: TGTGCCTGGAGTGTTAGCGGGGGGGCCGCCTACGAGCAGTACTTC; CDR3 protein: CAWSVSGGAAYEQYF
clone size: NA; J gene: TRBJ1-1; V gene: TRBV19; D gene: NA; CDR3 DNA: TGTGCCAGTAGTACGCTAAAACAGGGATTATACACTGAAGCTTTCTTT; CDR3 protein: CASSTLKQGLYTEAFF
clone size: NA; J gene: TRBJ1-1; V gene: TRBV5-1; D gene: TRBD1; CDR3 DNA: TGCGCCAGCAGTTACGGACAGGACCTTGAAGCTTTCTTT; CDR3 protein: CASSYGQDLEAFF
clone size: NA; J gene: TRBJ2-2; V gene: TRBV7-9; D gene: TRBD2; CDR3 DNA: TGTGCCAGCAGCCCCATCACTAGCGGAACGAACACCGGGGAGCTGTTTTTT; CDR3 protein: CASSPITSGTNTGELFF
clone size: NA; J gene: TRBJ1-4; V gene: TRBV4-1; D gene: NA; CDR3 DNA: TGCGCCAGCAGCGTCCGGGCAGCTAATGAAAAACTGTTTTTT; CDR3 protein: CASSVRAANEKLFF
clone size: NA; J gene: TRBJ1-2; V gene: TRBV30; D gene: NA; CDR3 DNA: TGTGCCTGGAACCCAACCGGGGGGGGCCCTAGGGATGGCTACACCTTC; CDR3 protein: CAWNPTGGGPRDGYTF
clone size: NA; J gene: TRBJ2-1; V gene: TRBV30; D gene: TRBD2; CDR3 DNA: TGTGCCTGGAGTGTACAGCACCCGGGACTAGCGGGGGACAATGAGCAGTTCTTC; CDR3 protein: CAWSVQHPGLAGDNEQFF
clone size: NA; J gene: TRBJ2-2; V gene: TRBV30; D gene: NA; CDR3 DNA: TGTGCCTGGAGTGCCTTTAACACCGGGGAGCTGTTTTTT; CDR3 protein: CAWSAFNTGELFF
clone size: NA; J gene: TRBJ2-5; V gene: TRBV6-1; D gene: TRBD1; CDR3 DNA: TGTGCCAGCAGACAGACGGGGACAGGGCGGAAATACCAAGAGACCCAGTACTTC; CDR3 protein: CASRQTGTGRKYQETQYF
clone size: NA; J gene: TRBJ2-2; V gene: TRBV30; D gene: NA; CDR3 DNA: TGTGCCTGGAGTGTCTTGGGCACCGGGGAGCTGTTTTTT; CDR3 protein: CAWSVLGTGELFF
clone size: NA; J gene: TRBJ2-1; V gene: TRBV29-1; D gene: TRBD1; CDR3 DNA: TGCAGCGTTGAAGATAGCGACAGGGGGTTATACAATGAGCAGTTCTTC; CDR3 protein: CSVEDSDRGLYNEQFF
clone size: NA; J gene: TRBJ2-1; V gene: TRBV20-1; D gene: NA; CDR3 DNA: TGCAGTGCTAGAAGACTTGGAAATCGTTCCTACAATGAGCAGTTCTTC; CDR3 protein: CSARRLGNRSYNEQFF
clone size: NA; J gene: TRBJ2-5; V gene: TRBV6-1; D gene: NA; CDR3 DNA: TGTGCCAGCAGTGGAGAGAACCAAGAGACCCAGTACTTC; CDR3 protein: CASSGENQETQYF
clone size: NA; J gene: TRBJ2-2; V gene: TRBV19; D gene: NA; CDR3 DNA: TGTGCCAGTAGTATGGTCCGTACCGGGGAGCTGTTTTTT; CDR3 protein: CASSMVRTGELFF
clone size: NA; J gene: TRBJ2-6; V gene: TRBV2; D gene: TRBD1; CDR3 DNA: TGTGCCAGCAGCTTACAGGGGGCCCTTGGGGCCAACGTCCTGACTTTC; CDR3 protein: CASSLQGALGANVLTF
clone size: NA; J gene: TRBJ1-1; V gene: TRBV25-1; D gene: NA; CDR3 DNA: TGTGCCAGCAACCCAAAAGGAGGTCCGTCGCTCTCCAACACTGAAGCTTTCTTT; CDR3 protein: CASNPKGGPSLSNTEAFF
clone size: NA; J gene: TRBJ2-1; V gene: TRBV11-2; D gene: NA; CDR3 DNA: TGTGCCAGCAGCTTAGAGGAGGGGTGGAAGTTCTTC; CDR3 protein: CASSLEEGWKFF
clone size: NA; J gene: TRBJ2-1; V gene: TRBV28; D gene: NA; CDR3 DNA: TGTGCCAGCAGTGAGCGGAGGCCCTCCTACAATGAGCAGTTCTTC; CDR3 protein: CASSERRPSYNEQFF
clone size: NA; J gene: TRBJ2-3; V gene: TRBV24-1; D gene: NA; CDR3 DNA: TGTGCCACCAGTGACAGCCACGACCCGTTCCCGGCAGATACGCAGTATTTT; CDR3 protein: CATSDSHDPFPADTQYF
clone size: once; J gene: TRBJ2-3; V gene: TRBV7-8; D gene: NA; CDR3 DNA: TGTGCCAGCACCCCTTCGTCTGCAGATACGCAGTATTTT; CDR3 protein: CASTPSSADTQYF
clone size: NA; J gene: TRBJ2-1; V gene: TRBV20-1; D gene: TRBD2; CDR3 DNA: TGCAGTGCCGGGGGGCTAGCGGGCACCTACAATGAGCAGTTCTTC; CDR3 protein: CSAGGLAGTYNEQFF
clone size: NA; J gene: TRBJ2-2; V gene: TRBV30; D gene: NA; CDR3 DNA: TGTGCCTGGACAAACACCGGGGAGCTGTTTTTT; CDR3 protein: CAWTNTGELFF
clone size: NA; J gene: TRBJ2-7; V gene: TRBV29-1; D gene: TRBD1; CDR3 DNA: TGCAGCGTTTCGGGGCAGGGGGTCTCCGAGCAGTACTTC; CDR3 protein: CSVSGQGVSEQYF
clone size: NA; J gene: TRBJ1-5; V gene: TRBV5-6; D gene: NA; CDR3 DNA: TGTGCCAGCAGCTTGGCCGCCAGGGGCCGGAGCGGATCCCAGCATTTT; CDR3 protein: CASSLAARGRSGSQHF
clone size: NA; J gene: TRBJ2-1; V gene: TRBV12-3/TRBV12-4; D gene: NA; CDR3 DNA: TGTGCCAGCAATACGGACCCCTCCTACAATGAGCAGTTCTTC; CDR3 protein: CASNTDPSYNEQFF